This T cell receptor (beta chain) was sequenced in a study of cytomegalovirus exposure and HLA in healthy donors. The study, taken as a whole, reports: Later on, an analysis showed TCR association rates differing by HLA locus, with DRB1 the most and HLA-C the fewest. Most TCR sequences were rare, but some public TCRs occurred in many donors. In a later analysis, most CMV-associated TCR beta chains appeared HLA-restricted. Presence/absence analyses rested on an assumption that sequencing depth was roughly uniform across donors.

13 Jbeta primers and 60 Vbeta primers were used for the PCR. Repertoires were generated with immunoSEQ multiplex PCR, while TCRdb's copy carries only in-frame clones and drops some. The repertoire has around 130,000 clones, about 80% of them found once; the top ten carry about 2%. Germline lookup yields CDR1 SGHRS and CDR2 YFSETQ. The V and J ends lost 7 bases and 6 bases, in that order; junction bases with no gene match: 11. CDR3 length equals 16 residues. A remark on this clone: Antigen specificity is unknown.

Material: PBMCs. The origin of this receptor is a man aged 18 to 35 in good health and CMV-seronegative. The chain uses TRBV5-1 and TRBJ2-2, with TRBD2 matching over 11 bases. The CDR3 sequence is CASSTSGSGSPGELFF. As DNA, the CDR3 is TGCGCCAGCTCAACTAGCGGGAGCGGTAGTCCCGGGGAGCTGTTTTTT.